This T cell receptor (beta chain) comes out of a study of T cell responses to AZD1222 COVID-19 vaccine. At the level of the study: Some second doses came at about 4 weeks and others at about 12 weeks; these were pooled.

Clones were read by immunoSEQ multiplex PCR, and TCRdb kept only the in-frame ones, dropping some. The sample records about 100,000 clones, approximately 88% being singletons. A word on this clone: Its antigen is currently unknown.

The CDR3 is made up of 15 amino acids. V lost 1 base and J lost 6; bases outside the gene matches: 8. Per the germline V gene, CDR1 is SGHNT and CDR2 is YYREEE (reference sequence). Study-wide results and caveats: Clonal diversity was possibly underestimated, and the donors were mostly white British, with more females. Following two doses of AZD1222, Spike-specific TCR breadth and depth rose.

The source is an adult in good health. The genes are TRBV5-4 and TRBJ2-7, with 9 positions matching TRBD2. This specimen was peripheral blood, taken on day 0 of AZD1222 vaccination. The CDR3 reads CASSLSSSGIREQYF. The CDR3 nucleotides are TGTGCCAGCAGCTTGTCGTCTAGCGGGATTCGCGAGCAGTACTTC. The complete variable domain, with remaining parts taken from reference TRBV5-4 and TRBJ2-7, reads ETGVTQSPTHLIKTRGQQVTLRCSSQSGHNTVSWYQQALGQGPQFIFQYYREEENGRGNFPPRFSGLQFPNYSSELNVNALELDDSALYLCASSLSSSGIREQYFGPGTRLTVT.